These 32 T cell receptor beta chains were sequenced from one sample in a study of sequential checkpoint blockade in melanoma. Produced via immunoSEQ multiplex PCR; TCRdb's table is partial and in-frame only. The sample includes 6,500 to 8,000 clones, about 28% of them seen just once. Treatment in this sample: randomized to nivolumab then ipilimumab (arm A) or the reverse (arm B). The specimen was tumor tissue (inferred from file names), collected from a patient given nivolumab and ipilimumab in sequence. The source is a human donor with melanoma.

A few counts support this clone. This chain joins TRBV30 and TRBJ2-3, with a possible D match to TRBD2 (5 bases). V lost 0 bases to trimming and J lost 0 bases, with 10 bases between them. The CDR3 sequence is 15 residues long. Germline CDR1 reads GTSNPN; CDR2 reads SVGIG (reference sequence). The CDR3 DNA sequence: TGTGCCTGGAGTGTAATGCGGGCCAGCACAGATACGCAGTATTTT. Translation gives CAWSVMRASTDTQYF.

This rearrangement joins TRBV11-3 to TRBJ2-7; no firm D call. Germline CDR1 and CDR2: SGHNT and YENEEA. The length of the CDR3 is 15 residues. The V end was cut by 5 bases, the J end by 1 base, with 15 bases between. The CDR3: CASSPRFIGSYEQYF. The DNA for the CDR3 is TGTGCCAGCAGCCCGAGGTTTATAGGTTCCTACGAGCAGTACTTC. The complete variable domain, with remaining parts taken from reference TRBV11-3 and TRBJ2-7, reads EAGVVQSPRYKIIEKKQPVAFWCNPISGHNTLYWYLQNLGQGPELLIRYENEEAVDDSQLPKDRFSAERLKGVDSTLKIQPAELGDSAVYLCASSPRFIGSYEQYFGPGTRLTVT.

The CDR3 reads CASSQQNAQETQYF. The DNA of the CDR3 is TGCGCCAGCAGCCAACAGAACGCACAAGAGACCCAGTACTTC. The chain combines TRBV5-1 with TRBJ2-5; D is undetermined. The germline CDR1 and CDR2 sequences are SGHRS and YFSETQ. This CDR3 contains 14 residues. V was pared by 4 bases and J by 2 bases, with 12 bases between.

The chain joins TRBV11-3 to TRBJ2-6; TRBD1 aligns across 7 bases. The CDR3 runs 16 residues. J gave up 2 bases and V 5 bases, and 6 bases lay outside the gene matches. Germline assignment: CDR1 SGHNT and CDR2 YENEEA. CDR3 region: CASSGSGGTGANVLTF. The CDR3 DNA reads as TGTGCCAGCAGCGGATCAGGGGGAACTGGGGCCAACGTCCTGACTTTC. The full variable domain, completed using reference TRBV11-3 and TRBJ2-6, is EAGVVQSPRYKIIEKKQPVAFWCNPISGHNTLYWYLQNLGQGPELLIRYENEEAVDDSQLPKDRFSAERLKGVDSTLKIQPAELGDSAVYLCASSGSGGTGANVLTFGAGSRLTVL.

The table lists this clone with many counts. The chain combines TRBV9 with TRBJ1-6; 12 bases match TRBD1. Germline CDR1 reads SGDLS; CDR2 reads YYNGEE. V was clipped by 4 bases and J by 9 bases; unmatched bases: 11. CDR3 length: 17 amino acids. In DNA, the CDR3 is TGTGCCAGCAGCCCGAATCCCCCGGGACAGGGGGCTTCACCCCTCCACTTT. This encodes CASSPNPPGQGASPLHF.

CDR3 nucleotide sequence: TGCGCCAGCAGCTTCTTAGGCGGGGACAGTTACGAGCAGTACTTC. Translating it yields CASSFLGGDSYEQYF. V is TRBV5-1 and J is TRBJ2-7; a weak D match, TRBD1 (7 bases). Germline V gene data show CDR1 as SGHRS and CDR2 as YFSETQ. The germline V and J ends were trimmed by 2 bases and 4 bases, with 16 bases remaining between them. The CDR3 sequence is 15 residues long.

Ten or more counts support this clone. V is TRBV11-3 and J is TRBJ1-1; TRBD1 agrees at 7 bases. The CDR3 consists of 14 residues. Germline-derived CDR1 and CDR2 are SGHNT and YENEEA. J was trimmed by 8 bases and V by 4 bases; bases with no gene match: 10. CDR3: CASSSAQGGPEAFF. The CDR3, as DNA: TGTGCCAGCAGCTCGGCCCAGGGGGGGCCAGAAGCTTTCTTT.

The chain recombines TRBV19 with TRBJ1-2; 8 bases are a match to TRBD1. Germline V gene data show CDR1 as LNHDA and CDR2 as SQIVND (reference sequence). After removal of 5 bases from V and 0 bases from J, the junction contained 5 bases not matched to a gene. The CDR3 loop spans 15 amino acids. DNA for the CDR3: TGTGCCAGTAGTTTTTTACAGGGGGCTAACTATGGCTACACCTTC. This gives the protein CASSFLQGANYGYTF.

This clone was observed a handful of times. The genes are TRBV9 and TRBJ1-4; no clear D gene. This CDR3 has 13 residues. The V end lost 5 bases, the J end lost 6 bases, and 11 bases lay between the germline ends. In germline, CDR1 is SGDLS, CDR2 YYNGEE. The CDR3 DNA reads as TGTGCCAGCAGTGCGGGCAACTATGAAAAACTGTTTTTT. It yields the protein CASSAGNYEKLFF.

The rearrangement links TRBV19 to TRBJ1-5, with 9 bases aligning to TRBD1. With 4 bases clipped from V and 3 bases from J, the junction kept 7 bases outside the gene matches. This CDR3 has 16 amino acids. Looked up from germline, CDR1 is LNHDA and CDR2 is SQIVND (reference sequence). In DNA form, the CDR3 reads TGTGCCAGTAGTACCCTGGGGACAGGGCCCAATCAGCCCCAGCATTTT. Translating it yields CASSTLGTGPNQPQHF.

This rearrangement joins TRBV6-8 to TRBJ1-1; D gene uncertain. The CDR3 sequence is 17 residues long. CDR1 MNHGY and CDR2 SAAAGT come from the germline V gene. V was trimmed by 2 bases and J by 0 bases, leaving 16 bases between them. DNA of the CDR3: TGTGCCAGCAGTTACCTTTTTTCGACGGCAGTGAACACTGAAGCTTTCTTT. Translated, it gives CASSYLFSTAVNTEAFF.

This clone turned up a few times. CDR3 nucleotide sequence: TGTGCCAGCAGTTCACAGGGGAGAGGTACTCAGCCCCAGCATTTT. Protein: CASSSQGRGTQPQHF. The rearrangement uses TRBV6-8 and TRBJ1-5, with TRBD1 matching 7 bases. The germline V gene has CDR1 MNHGY and CDR2 SAAAGT. With V trimmed by 4 bases and J by 6 bases, 9 bases remained unmatched. CDR3 size: 15 residues.

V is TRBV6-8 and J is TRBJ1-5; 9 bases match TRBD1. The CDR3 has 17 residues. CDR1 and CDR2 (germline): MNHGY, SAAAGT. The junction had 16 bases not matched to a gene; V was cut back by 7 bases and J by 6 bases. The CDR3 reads CASTPGTGKGVRQPQHF. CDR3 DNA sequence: TGTGCCAGCACTCCCGGGACAGGGAAAGGTGTGCGTCAGCCCCAGCATTTT.

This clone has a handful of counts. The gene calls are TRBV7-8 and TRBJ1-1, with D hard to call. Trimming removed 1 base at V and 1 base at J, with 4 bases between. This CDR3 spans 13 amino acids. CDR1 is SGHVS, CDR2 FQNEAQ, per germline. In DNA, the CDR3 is TGTGCCAGCAGCTTAGACACGAACACTGAAGCTTTCTTT. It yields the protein CASSLDTNTEAFF.

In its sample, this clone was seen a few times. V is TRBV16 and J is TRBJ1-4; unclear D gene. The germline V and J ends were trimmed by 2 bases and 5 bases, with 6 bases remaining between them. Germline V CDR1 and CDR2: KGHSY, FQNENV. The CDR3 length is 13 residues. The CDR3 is CASSQPRNEKLFF. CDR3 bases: TGTGCCAGCAGCCAACCAAGAAATGAAAAACTGTTTTTT.

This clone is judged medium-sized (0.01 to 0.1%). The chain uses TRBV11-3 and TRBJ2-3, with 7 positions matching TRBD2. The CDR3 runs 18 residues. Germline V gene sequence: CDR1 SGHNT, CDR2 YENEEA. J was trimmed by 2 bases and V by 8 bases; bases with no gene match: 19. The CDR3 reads CASSPRIGEGAPTDTQYF. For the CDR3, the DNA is TGTGCCAGCTCTCCACGCATAGGGGAGGGAGCCCCCACAGATACGCAGTATTTT.

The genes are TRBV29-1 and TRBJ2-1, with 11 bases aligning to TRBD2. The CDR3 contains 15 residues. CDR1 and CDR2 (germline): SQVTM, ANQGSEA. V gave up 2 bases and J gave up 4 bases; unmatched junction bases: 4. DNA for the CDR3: TGCAGCGTTGAACTTGGACTAGCGGGTTACAATGAGCAGTTCTTC. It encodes CSVELGLAGYNEQFF.

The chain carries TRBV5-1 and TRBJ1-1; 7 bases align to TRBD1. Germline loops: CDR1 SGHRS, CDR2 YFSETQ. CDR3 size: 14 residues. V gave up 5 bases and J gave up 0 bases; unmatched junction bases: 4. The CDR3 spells CASRRGQMNTEAFF. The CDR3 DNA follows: TGCGCCAGCAGAAGGGGACAGATGAACACTGAAGCTTTCTTT.

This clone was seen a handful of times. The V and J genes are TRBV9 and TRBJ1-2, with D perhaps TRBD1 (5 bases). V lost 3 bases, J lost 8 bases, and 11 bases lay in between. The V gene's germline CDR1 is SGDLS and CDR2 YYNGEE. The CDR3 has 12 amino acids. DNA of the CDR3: TGTGCCAGCAGCGGAGGGGTCGGGGGCTACACCTTC. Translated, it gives CASSGGVGGYTF.

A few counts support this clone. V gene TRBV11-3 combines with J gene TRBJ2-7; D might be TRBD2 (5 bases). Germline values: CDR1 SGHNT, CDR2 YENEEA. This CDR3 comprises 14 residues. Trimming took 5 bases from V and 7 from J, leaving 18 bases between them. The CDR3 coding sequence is TGTGCCAGCAGCCGCGACCTAACCGAGGGAGAGCAGTACTTC. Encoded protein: CASSRDLTEGEQYF.

The CDR3 protein is CATGVPPYEQYF. The CDR3 DNA reads TGTGCCACGGGGGTCCCCCCCTACGAGCAGTACTTC. This chain uses TRBV19 with TRBJ2-7, with D perhaps TRBD2 (6 bases). Trimming shortened V by 10 bases and J by 2 bases, and 12 bases separated the two germline ends. This CDR3 comprises 12 residues. Germline CDR1 and CDR2: LNHDA and SQIVND (reference sequence).

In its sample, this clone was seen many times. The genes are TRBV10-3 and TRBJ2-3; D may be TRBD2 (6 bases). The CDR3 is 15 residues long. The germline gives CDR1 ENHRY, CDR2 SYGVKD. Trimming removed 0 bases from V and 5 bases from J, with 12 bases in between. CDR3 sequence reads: CAISESAEGGDTQYF. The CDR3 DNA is TGTGCCATCAGTGAGTCCGCGGAGGGCGGAGATACGCAGTATTTT.

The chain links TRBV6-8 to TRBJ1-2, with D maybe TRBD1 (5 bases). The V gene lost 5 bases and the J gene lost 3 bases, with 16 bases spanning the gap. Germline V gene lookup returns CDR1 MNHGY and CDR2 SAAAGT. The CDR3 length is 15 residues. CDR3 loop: CASSTDAGGDYGYTF. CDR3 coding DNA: TGTGCCAGCAGTACCGACGCCGGAGGGGACTATGGCTACACCTTC.

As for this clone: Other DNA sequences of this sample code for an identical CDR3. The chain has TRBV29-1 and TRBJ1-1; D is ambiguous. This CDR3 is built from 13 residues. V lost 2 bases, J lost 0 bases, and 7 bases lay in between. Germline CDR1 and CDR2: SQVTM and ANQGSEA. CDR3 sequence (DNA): TGCAGCGTTGAACGGCCGATGAACACTGAAGCTTTCTTT. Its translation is CSVERPMNTEAFF.

The CDR3 sequence is CASTNDRGPSNTF. The CDR3 coding sequence is TGTGCCAGCACCAACGACAGGGGGCCCAGTAACACCTTC. This chain links TRBV6-8 with TRBJ1-2, with 10 bases lining up with TRBD1. V shed 7 bases and J 12 bases; nucleotides not matched to a gene: 11. Germline V gene sequence: CDR1 MNHGY, CDR2 SAAAGT. The CDR3 consists of 13 residues.

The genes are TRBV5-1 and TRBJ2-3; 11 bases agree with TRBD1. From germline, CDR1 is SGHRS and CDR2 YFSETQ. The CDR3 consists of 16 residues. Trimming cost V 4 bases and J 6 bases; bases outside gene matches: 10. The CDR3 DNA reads TGCGCCAGCAGCCGTGGGACAGGGGGTCTCGGCGATACGCAGTATTTT. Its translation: CASSRGTGGLGDTQYF.

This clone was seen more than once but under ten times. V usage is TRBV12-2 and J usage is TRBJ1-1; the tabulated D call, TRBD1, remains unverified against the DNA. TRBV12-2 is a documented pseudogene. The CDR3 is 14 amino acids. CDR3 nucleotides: TGTGCCGGGGGACAGGCGGGGCTGAGTACTGAAGCTTTCTTT. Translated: CAGGQAGLSTEAFF.

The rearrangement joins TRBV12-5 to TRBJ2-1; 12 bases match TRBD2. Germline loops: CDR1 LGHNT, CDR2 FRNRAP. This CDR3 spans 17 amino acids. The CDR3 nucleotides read TGTGCCAGCACCCCGGGACTAGCGGGCTCCTCCTACAATGAGCAGTTCTTC. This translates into CASTPGLAGSSYNEQFF.

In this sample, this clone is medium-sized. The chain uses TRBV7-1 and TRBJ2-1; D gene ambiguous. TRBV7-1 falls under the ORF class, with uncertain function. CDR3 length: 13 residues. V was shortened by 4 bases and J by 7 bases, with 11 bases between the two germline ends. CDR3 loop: CASSLTLGNEQFF. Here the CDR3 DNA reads TGTGCCAGCAGCTTAACTCTCGGGAATGAGCAGTTCTTC.

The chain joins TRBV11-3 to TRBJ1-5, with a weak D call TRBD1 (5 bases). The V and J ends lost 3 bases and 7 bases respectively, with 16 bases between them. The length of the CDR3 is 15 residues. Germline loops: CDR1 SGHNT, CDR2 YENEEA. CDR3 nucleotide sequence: TGTGCCAGCAGCTTGTGGGGCCGGGGGGGACAGCCCCAGCATTTT. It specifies CASSLWGRGGQPQHF. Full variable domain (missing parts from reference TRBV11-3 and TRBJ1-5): EAGVVQSPRYKIIEKKQPVAFWCNPISGHNTLYWYLQNLGQGPELLIRYENEEAVDDSQLPKDRFSAERLKGVDSTLKIQPAELGDSAVYLCASSLWGRGGQPQHFGDGTRLSIL.

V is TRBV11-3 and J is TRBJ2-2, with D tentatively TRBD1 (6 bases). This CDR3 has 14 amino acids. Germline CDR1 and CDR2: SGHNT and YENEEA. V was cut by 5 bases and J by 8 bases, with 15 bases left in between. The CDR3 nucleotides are TGTGCCAGCAGCCCAGGGGCCCTGGGGGGGGAGCTGTTTTTT. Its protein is CASSPGALGGELFF.

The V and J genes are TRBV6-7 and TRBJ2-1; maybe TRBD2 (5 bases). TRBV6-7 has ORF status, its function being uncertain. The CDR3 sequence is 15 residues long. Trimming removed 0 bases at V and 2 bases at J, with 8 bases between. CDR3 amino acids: CASSYSKRAYNEQFF. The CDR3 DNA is TGTGCCAGCAGTTACTCGAAGAGGGCCTACAATGAGCAGTTCTTC.